These 20 T cell receptor beta chains came from one sample sequenced in a study of cytomegalovirus exposure and HLA in healthy donors. This PCR relied on a set of 60 Vbeta primers and 13 Jbeta primers. TCRdb keeps only in-frame clones here, not all; method: immunoSEQ multiplex PCR. Of roughly 190,000 clones listed, over 60% are singletons. Specimen: PBMCs. Source of these receptors: a woman aged 30 to 39 in good health and CMV-seropositive.

The genes are TRBV30 and TRBJ1-1; a weak D match, TRBD1 (6 bases). Germline-derived CDR1 and CDR2 are GTSNPN and SVGIG (reference sequence). V lost 0 bases and J lost 3, with 11 bases in between. The CDR3 consists of 14 residues. The CDR3 spells CAWSVLRGYTEAFF. The DNA for the CDR3 is TGTGCCTGGAGTGTATTGAGGGGGTACACTGAAGCTTTCTTT. The whole variable domain, filled in from reference TRBV30 and TRBJ1-1, reads SQTIHQWPATLVQPVGSPLSLECTVEGTSNPNLYWYRQAAGRGLQLLFYSVGIGQISSEVPQNLSASRPQDRQFILSSKKLLLSDSGFYLCAWSVLRGYTEAFFGQGTRLTVV.

The chain links TRBV19 to TRBJ1-2, with D maybe TRBD1 (5 bases). The V end was cut by 8 bases, the J end by 2 bases, with 12 bases between. This CDR3 is built from 13 residues. Germline V CDR1 and CDR2: LNHDA, SQIVND (reference sequence). The CDR3 spells CASETGDNYGYTF. CDR3 DNA sequence: TGTGCCAGTGAAACAGGAGACAACTATGGCTACACCTTC.

The J gene is TRBJ2-7, the V gene TRBV11-2; TRBD1 agrees at 8 bases. This CDR3 has 14 amino acids. Germline loops: CDR1 SGHAT, CDR2 FQNNGV. The V and J ends lost 1 base and 3 bases, in that order; junction bases with no gene match: 2. The CDR3 nucleotides are TGTGCCAGCAGCTTAGCACAGGGGGTCTACGAGCAGTACTTC. This sequence encodes CASSLAQGVYEQYF.

The CDR3 nucleotides read TGTGCCAGCAGTGAACGGCAGGGTAATTCACCCCTCCACTTT. It encodes CASSERQGNSPLHF. J is TRBJ1-6 and V is TRBV6-1; D perhaps matches TRBD1 (5 bases). This CDR3 spans 14 amino acids. Germline V gene sequence: CDR1 MNHNS, CDR2 SASEGT. V was cut by 2 bases and J by 6 bases, with 8 bases left in between.

This clone was picked up a small number of times. The V gene is TRBV6-5, the J gene TRBJ2-6; the D gene is possibly TRBD1 (6 bases). V lost 7 bases and J 2 bases, leaving 12 bases between the germline ends. CDR3 length: 15 residues. In germline, CDR1 is MNHEY, CDR2 SVGAGI. The CDR3 nucleotides read TGTGCCAGCACCACTGAGGGGGCTGGGGCCAACGTCCTGACTTTC. Amino acids: CASTTEGAGANVLTF.

The V call is TRBV2, the J call TRBJ2-7; TRBD1 might be the D (5 bases). The V end lost 5 bases, the J end lost 2 bases, and 10 bases lay between the germline ends. Per the germline V gene, CDR1 is SNHLY and CDR2 is FYNNEI. CDR3 length equals 13 residues. CDR3 nucleotide sequence: TGTGCCAGCAGTAACGACAGAGCCTACGAGCAGTACTTC. This encodes CASSNDRAYEQYF.

This rearrangement joins TRBV6-5 to TRBJ1-4; 7 nucleotides line up with TRBD1. Trimming removed 5 bases from V and 8 bases from J; junction bases left unmatched: 8. This CDR3 has 14 amino acids. Germline lookup yields CDR1 MNHEY and CDR2 SVGAGI. CDR3 DNA: TGTGCCAGCAGTCGACAGGGTTCGGGAGAAAAACTGTTTTTT. Translating gives CASSRQGSGEKLFF.

The count of this clone is one. This chain connects TRBV6-1 to TRBJ2-1; the D gene is possibly TRBD2 (6 bases). Trimming took 2 bases from V and 14 from J, leaving 19 bases between them. Per the germline V gene, CDR1 is MNHNS and CDR2 is SASEGT. There are 14 residues in the CDR3. CDR3: CASSERGGIRAEFF. CDR3 DNA sequence: TGTGCCAGCAGTGAACGAGGAGGGATTCGGGCGGAGTTCTTC.

A few counts support this clone. The chain is built from TRBV28 and TRBJ2-1; 10 positions match TRBD1. Losses at the gene ends were 5 bases for V and 8 bases for J; bases not matched to a gene: 21. CDR3 size: 19 residues. Germline CDR1 and CDR2: MDHEN and SYDVKM. The CDR3 is CASSTTGLRQGARYDEQFF. The CDR3 DNA sequence: TGTGCCAGCAGTACTACCGGACTAAGACAGGGGGCGCGGTACGATGAGCAGTTCTTC.

This chain joins TRBV6-6 and TRBJ2-7; 9 bases are shared with TRBD1. CDR3 size: 15 residues. The germline gives CDR1 MNHNY, CDR2 SVGAGI (reference sequence). The ends lost 6 bases at V and 2 bases at J; junction bases unmatched: 8. CDR3 sequence: CASSGQGPLTYEQYF. CDR3 nucleotides: TGTGCCAGCAGCGGACAGGGGCCCTTAACCTACGAGCAGTACTTC.

V gene TRBV19 combines with J gene TRBJ1-2, with 10 bases matching TRBD1. V lost 1 base, J lost 4 bases, and 6 bases stayed unmatched. CDR1 and CDR2 (germline): LNHDA, SQIVND (reference sequence). The CDR3 sequence is 16 residues long. CDR3 amino acids: CASSIALRDRGYGYTF. The CDR3 DNA reads TGTGCCAGTAGTATAGCCCTCCGGGACAGGGGCTATGGCTACACCTTC.

The chain couples TRBV28 to TRBJ2-2; possibly TRBD1 for D (5 bases). Trimming left V 7 bases short and J 3 bases short, with 18 bases between. This CDR3 comprises 16 residues. CDR1 is MDHEN, CDR2 SYDVKM, per germline. CDR3 bases: TGTGCCAGCAACCATCTGGCGGCAGGGTACACCGGGGAGCTGTTTTTT. It encodes CASNHLAAGYTGELFF.

This chain's CDR3 is CASSLGAAGTNYGYTF. CDR3 nucleotide sequence: TGTGCCAGCAGCTTGGGGGCCGCGGGGACGAACTATGGCTACACCTTC. The chain combines TRBV5-4 with TRBJ1-2; maybe TRBD1 (5 bases). The CDR3 totals 16 residues. The germline V gene encodes CDR1 SGHNT and CDR2 YYREEE (reference sequence). V lost 0 bases to trimming and J lost 2 bases, with 14 bases between them.

The genes are TRBV7-2 and TRBJ1-1; no clear D. The germline V gene encodes CDR1 SGHTA and CDR2 FQGNSA. Trimming removed 3 bases from V and 1 base from J, with 6 bases in between. The CDR3 loop spans 13 amino acids. CDR3 protein: CASSFRRNTEAFF. In DNA form, the CDR3 reads TGTGCCAGCAGCTTTAGGAGGAACACTGAAGCTTTCTTT.

The gene calls are TRBV30 and TRBJ2-1; D perhaps matches TRBD2 (6 bases). Germline V gene sequence: CDR1 GTSNPN, CDR2 SVGIG (reference sequence). The V end lost 3 bases, the J end lost 7 bases, and 13 bases lay between the germline ends. The CDR3 loop spans 13 amino acids. The CDR3 coding sequence is TGTGCCTGGAGAGGGACTCAAGTAAATGAGCAGTTCTTC. Its translation: CAWRGTQVNEQFF. Looking up the rest from reference TRBV30 and TRBJ2-1 gives the full variable domain: SQTIHQWPATLVQPVGSPLSLECTVEGTSNPNLYWYRQAAGRGLQLLFYSVGIGQISSEVPQNLSASRPQDRQFILSSKKLLLSDSGFYLCAWRGTQVNEQFFGPGTRLTVL.

The chain has TRBV5-8 and TRBJ2-5; D might be TRBD2 (5 bases). The CDR3 runs 13 residues. V was trimmed by 1 base and J by 5 bases, leaving 9 bases between them. The germline gives CDR1 SGHTS, CDR2 YDEGEE. CDR3 sequence reads: CASSLLGSETQYF. CDR3 in DNA: TGTGCCAGCAGCTTGTTGGGGAGTGAGACCCAGTACTTC.

The chain links TRBV28 to TRBJ2-3; 11 nucleotides agree with TRBD2. The CDR3 is 16 amino acids. With V trimmed by 3 bases and J by 10 bases, 12 bases remained unmatched. Germline V lookup: CDR1 MDHEN, CDR2 SYDVKM. The CDR3 here is CASSLLAMTSGVAQYF. The DNA of the CDR3 is TGTGCCAGCAGTTTGCTCGCGATGACTAGCGGGGTTGCGCAGTATTTT.

CDR3 in DNA: TGTGCCAGCAGCCAAGAGACAGGGTACGAGCAGTACTTC. This codes for CASSQETGYEQYF. The V call is TRBV4-2, the J call TRBJ2-7, with 7 bases lining up with TRBD1. V was clipped by 0 bases and J by 4 bases; unmatched bases: 0. This CDR3 is built from 13 residues. Germline V gives CDR1 LGHNA, CDR2 YNFKEQ.

This chain links TRBV2 with TRBJ2-7; 7 bases agree with TRBD2. The CDR3 runs 14 residues. V shed 5 bases, J shed 5 bases, and the junction held 9 bases outside the gene matches. Germline CDR1 is SNHLY and CDR2 is FYNNEI. Here the CDR3 reads CASSLTREFHEQYF. CDR3 DNA: TGTGCCAGCAGTCTTACGCGGGAGTTCCACGAGCAGTACTTC.

J is TRBJ2-7 and V is TRBV19, with 7 bases identical to TRBD2. Trimming cost V 3 bases and J 3 bases; bases outside gene matches: 5. Germline assignment: CDR1 LNHDA and CDR2 SQIVND (reference sequence). The CDR3 has 14 residues. CDR3 coding DNA: TGTGCCAGTAGTATCTACGGGGGGAACTACGAGCAGTACTTC. As protein: CASSIYGGNYEQYF.